This T cell receptor beta chain was recovered during a study of T cell responses to AZD1222 COVID-19 vaccine. Study information: Pooled in the analysis were second doses at about 4 or about 12 weeks. General study results and limits: When two AZD1222 doses had been given, Spike-specific TCR breadth and depth rose. After the peak T cell response, and only then, were repertoires sampled. Regions 160-218 and 743-854 dominated among vaccine-associated CD4 TCRs spanning spike.

Points on this clone: Antigen: not known.

Here immunoSEQ multiplex PCR was the method, and the copy in TCRdb shows in-frame clones only, minus some. Of more than 95,000 clones in the sample, approximately 88% were seen once. This CDR3 has 14 amino acids. Germline CDR1 reads SGHNT; CDR2 reads YENEEA. Trimming cost V 5 bases and J 5 bases, with 13 bases left between them. The rearrangement uses TRBV11-3 and TRBJ2-1; D gene uncertain. Sequencing used peripheral blood, obtained on day 0 of AZD1222 vaccination. The receptor was derived from an adult in good health. The CDR3 reads CASSPPLGNNEQFF. CDR3 bases: TGTGCCAGCAGCCCCCCTTTGGGTAACAATGAGCAGTTCTTC.